The 14 T cell receptor beta chains presented below share a single source sample, sequenced in a study of blood T cell repertoires in COVID-19 (dated by TCRdb to 2020 to 2022). The library was obtained by the immunoSEQ multiplex PCR assay. This immuneACCESS table, as held by TCRdb, lists in-frame sequences with V and J called but not all clones. Of the missing ones, under half trace to an unresolved V gene in checked studies; the others have no known cause. This sample holds hundreds of thousands of clones; around four fifths were observed only once. The ten largest clones take up over 8.5% of the sample. Sequencing was carried out using peripheral blood. The receptors derive from a woman aged 50 to 60 who had recovered from COVID-19.

This clone was seen once. The chain combines TRBV9 with TRBJ2-3; possible D gene TRBD2, 6 bases. This CDR3 has 15 residues. The germline CDR1 and CDR2 sequences are SGDLS and YYNGEE. V gave up 6 bases and J gave up 0 bases, with 14 bases separating them. The CDR3 is CASTAGTTSTDTQYF. CDR3 DNA sequence: TGTGCCAGCACGGCGGGAACAACTAGCACAGATACGCAGTATTTT.

This sequence joins TRBV6-5 and TRBJ2-1, with TRBD1 as a possible D gene (6 bases). Deletions cut 7 bases from V and 4 bases from J, with 8 bases between. CDR1 and CDR2 from the germline V gene are MNHEY and SVGAGI. This CDR3 contains 12 residues. Here the CDR3 reads CASTDRYNEQFF. DNA of the CDR3: TGTGCCAGCACGGACAGATACAATGAGCAGTTCTTC.

V usage is TRBV19 and J usage is TRBJ2-1; unclear D gene. In germline, CDR1 is LNHDA, CDR2 SQIVND (reference sequence). V was clipped by 3 bases and J by 2 bases, with 20 bases between them. The length of the CDR3 is 18 residues. The CDR3 region has the DNA TGTGCCAGTAGTATTGGGTTTCGAGCGCCGAGCCCCTACAATGAGCAGTTCTTC. As protein: CASSIGFRAPSPYNEQFF.

V is TRBV29-1 and J is TRBJ2-3; D perhaps matches TRBD2 (6 bases). CDR1 SQVTM and CDR2 ANQGSEA come from the germline V gene. This CDR3 is 14 amino acids long. V was shortened by 5 bases and J by 0 bases, with 12 bases between the two germline ends. The CDR3 is CSVRWGLSTDTQYF. CDR3 nucleotides: TGCAGCGTTCGGTGGGGACTTAGCACAGATACGCAGTATTTT.

This chain connects TRBV6-2 or TRBV6-3 to TRBJ2-7, with 7 bases lining up with TRBD2. Germline trimming cut 0 bases from V and 4 bases from J; bases unmatched to any gene: 12. CDR3 size: 17 residues. CDR1 is MNHEY, CDR2 SVGEGT, per germline. CDR3 residues: CASSYSREPMIVYEQYF. In DNA form, the CDR3 reads TGTGCCAGCAGTTACTCGCGGGAGCCGATGATCGTTTACGAGCAGTACTTC.

V is TRBV4-1 and J is TRBJ2-7, with a possible D match to TRBD1 (5 bases). Germline V gene sequence: CDR1 MGHRA, CDR2 YSYEKL. V was trimmed by 4 bases and J by 6 bases, leaving 19 bases between them. The CDR3 has 15 residues. As DNA, the CDR3 is TGCGCCAGCAGCCCTTCTACAGGAGCGCGTCTCGAGCAGTACTTC. This sequence encodes CASSPSTGARLEQYF.

This clone was found a few times. The rearrangement uses TRBV18 and TRBJ2-2; D is possibly TRBD1 (6 bases). V lost 6 bases and J 0 bases, leaving 11 bases between the germline ends. CDR1 is KGHSH, CDR2 LQKENI, per germline. This CDR3 is built from 15 residues. The CDR3 bases are TGTGCCAGCTCGGTCAGGACAGCGAACACCGGGGAGCTGTTTTTT. Its translation: CASSVRTANTGELFF.

The chain combines TRBV19 with TRBJ2-6; 7 nucleotides match TRBD1. The germline V gene encodes CDR1 LNHDA and CDR2 SQIVND (reference sequence). J lost 2 bases, V lost 7 bases, and 11 bases had no gene match. CDR3 length: 17 residues. CDR3 sequence (DNA): TGTGCCAGTACCCCCAGACAGGGCTTAGCTGGGGCCAACGTCCTGACTTTC. Amino acids: CASTPRQGLAGANVLTF.

The V and J genes are TRBV28 and TRBJ2-5; 7 bases match TRBD1. The CDR3 covers 14 residues. CDR1 and CDR2 (germline): MDHEN, SYDVKM. Trimming cost V 2 bases and J 5 bases; bases outside gene matches: 5. The CDR3 sequence: CASSLPGQVETQYF. The DNA of the CDR3 is TGTGCCAGCAGTTTACCCGGACAGGTGGAGACCCAGTACTTC.

The sample holds a few counts of this clone. CDR3 DNA: TGTGCCAGTAGTAGCATTTTTGGAGACAGGGTACAGCCCCAGCATTTT. Amino acids: CASSSIFGDRVQPQHF. V and J are TRBV19 and TRBJ1-5; 7 bases align to TRBD1. The germline CDR1 and CDR2 sequences are LNHDA and SQIVND (reference sequence). Trimming took 4 bases from V and 7 from J; bases not matched to a gene: 13. CDR3 length equals 16 residues.

This sequence joins TRBV2 and TRBJ2-1; D not resolved. The CDR3 contains 12 residues. V dropped 1 base and J dropped 7 bases, with 5 bases sitting between them. Germline lookup yields CDR1 SNHLY and CDR2 FYNNEI. CDR3 nucleotide sequence: TGTGCCAGCAGTGAAGACCTAAATGAGCAGTTCTTC. Translating gives CASSEDLNEQFF.

The chain recombines TRBV4-2 with TRBJ1-1, with D possibly being TRBD1 (5 bases). There are 15 residues in the CDR3. V was shortened by 0 bases and J by 2 bases, with 10 bases between the two germline ends. Germline-derived CDR1 and CDR2 are LGHNA and YNFKEQ. The CDR3 spells CASSQEGQLNTEAFF. Here the CDR3 DNA reads TGTGCCAGCAGCCAAGAGGGGCAGCTCAACACTGAAGCTTTCTTT.

The chain uses TRBV27 and TRBJ2-2; TRBD2 agrees at 8 bases. This CDR3 comprises 16 residues. Germline V gene data show CDR1 as MNHEY and CDR2 as SMNVEV (reference sequence). V shed 2 bases, J shed 2 bases, and the junction held 4 bases outside the gene matches. The CDR3 reads CASSLHGRVNTGELFF. The CDR3 bases are TGTGCCAGCAGTTTACACGGGAGGGTCAACACCGGGGAGCTGTTTTTT.

The chain employs TRBV29-1 and TRBJ2-1, with 7 bases that match TRBD1. The germline V gene encodes CDR1 SQVTM and CDR2 ANQGSEA. With V trimmed by 8 bases and J by 2 bases, 6 bases remained unmatched. The CDR3 spans 13 residues. CDR3: CSLTGTAYNEQFF. CDR3 nucleotides: TGCAGCCTAACCGGGACAGCCTACAATGAGCAGTTCTTC.